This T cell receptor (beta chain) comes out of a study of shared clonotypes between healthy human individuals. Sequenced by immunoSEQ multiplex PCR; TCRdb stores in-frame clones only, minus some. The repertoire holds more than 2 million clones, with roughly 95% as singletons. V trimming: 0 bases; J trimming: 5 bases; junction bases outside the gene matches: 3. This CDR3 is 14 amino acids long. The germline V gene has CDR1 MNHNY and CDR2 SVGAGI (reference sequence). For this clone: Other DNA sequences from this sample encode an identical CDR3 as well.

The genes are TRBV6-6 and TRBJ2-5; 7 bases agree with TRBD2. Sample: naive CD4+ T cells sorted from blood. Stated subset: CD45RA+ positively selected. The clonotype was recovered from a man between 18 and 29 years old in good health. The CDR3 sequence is CASSYSGRGETQYF. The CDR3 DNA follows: TGTGCCAGCAGTTACTCGGGGAGGGGCGAGACCCAGTACTTC.